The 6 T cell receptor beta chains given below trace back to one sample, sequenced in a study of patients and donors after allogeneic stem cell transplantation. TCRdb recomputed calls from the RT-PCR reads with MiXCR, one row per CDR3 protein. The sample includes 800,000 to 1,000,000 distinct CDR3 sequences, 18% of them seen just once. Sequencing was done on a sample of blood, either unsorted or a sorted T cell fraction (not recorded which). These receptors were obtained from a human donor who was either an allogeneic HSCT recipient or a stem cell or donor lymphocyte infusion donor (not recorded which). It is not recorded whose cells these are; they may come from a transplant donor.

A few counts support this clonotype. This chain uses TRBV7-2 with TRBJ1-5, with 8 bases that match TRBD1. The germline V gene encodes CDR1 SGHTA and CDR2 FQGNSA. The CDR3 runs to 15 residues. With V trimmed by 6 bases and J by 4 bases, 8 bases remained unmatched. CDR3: CASRTDRAPNQPQHF. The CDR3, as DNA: TGTGCCAGCAGAACGGACAGGGCCCCTAATCAGCCCCAGCATTTT.

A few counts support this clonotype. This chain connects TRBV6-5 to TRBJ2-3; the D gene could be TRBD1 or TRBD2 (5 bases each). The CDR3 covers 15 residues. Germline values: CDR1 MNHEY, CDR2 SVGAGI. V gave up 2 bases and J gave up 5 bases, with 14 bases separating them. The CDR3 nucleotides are TGTGCCAGCAGTTACCCTTCTCTGGGGGTAGATACGCAGTATTTT. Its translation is CASSYPSLGVDTQYF.

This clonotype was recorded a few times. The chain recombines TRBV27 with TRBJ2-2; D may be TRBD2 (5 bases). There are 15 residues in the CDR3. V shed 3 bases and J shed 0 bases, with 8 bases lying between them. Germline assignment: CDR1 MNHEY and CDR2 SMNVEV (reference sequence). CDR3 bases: TGTGCCAGCAGTTTCAAGACTACGAACACCGGGGAGCTGTTTTTT. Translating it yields CASSFKTTNTGELFF.

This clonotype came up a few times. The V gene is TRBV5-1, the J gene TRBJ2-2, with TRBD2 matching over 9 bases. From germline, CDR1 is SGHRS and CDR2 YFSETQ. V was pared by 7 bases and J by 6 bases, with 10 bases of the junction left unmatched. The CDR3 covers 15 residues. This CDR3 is CASGNVAGAPGELFF. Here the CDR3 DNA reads TGCGCCAGCGGAAACGTAGCGGGAGCTCCCGGGGAGCTGTTTTTT.

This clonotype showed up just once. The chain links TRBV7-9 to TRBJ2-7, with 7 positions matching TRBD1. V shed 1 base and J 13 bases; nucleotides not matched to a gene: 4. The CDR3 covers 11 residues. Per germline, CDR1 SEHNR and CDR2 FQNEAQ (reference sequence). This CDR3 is CASSLGDRPYF. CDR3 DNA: TGTGCCAGCAGCTTAGGGGACAGACCATACTTC.

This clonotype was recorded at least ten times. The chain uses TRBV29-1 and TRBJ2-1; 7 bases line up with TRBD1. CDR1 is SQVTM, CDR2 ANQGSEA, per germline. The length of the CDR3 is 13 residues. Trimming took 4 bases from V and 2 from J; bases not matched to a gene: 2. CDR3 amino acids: CSVGQGAYNEQFF. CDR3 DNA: TGCAGCGTTGGACAGGGAGCCTACAATGAGCAGTTCTTC.